The clone carrying this T cell receptor (beta chain) was found many times. Its antigen is still unknown. Using quantitative 5'-RACE with molecular barcodes, the authors made TCR beta libraries. TCRdb recomputed calls from the 5' RACE reads with MiXCR, one row per CDR3 protein. The sample consists of about 90,000 distinct CDR3 sequences, about 8.1% of them appearing once. The sample comes from a study of CD8 T cells in ankylosing spondylitis. Study results and limitations: From matched ankylosing spondylitis synovial fluid, disease-linked clones were reportedly recovered at significantly enriched levels. Disease-linked clones were found to be CD8+ and relatively rare in peripheral blood. Previously reported in reactive arthritis synovial fluid and blood were some of the motif variants. Seven to nine highly homologous variants made up a TCR beta motif that seemed to typify ankylosing spondylitis blood.

Germline CDR1 is LGHDT and CDR2 is YNNKEL (reference sequence). The CDR3 loop spans 16 amino acids. Deletions cut 3 bases from V and 3 bases from J, with 15 bases between. Specimen: blood, either unsorted or a sorted T cell fraction (not recorded which). This sequence was found in a male donor with ankylosing spondylitis. The V gene is TRBV3-1, the J gene TRBJ2-1; possibly TRBD1 or TRBD2 for D (5 bases each). CDR3 region: CASSQGHEGNYNEQFF. Here the CDR3 DNA reads TGTGCCAGCAGCCAGGGGCATGAGGGGAACTACAATGAGCAGTTCTTC.